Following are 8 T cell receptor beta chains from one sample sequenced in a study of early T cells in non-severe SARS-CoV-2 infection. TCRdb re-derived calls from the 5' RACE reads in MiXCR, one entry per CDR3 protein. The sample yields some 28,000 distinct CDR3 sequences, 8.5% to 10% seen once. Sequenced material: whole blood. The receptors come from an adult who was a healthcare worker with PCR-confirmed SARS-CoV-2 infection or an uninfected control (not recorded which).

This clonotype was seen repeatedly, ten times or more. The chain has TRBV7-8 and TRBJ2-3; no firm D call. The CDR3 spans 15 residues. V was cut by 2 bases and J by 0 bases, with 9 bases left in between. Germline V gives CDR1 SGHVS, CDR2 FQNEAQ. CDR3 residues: CASSLWATSTDTQYF. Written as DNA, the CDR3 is TGTGCCAGCAGCTTATGGGCCACCAGCACAGATACGCAGTATTTT.

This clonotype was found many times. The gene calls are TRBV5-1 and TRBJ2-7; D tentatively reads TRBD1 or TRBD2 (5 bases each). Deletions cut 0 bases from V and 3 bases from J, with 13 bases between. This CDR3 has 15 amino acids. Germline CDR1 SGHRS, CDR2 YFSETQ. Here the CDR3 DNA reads TGCGCCAGCAGCTTGGACGGGACGTACTACTACGAGCAGTACTTC. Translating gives CASSLDGTYYYEQYF. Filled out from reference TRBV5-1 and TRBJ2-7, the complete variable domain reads KAGVTQTPRYLIKTRGQQVTLSCSPISGHRSVSWYQQTPGQGLQFLFEYFSETQRNKGNFPGRFSGRQFSNSRSEMNVSTLELGDSALYLCASSLDGTYYYEQYFGPGTRLTVT.

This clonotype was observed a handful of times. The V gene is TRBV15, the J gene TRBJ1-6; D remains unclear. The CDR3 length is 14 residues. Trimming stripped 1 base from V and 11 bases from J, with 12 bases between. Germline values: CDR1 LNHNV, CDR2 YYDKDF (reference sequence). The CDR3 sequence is CATSRGARMPPLHF. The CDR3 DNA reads TGTGCCACCAGCAGAGGGGCGAGGATGCCACCCCTCCACTTT.

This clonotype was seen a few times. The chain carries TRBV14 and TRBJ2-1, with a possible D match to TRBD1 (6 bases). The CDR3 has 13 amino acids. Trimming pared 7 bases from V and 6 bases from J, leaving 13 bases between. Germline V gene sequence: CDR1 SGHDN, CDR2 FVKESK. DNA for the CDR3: TGTGCCAGCAACGCCGACAGGAGCAATGAGCAGTTCTTC. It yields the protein CASNADRSNEQFF. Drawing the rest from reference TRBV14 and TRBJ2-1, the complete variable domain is EAGVTQFPSHSVIEKGQTVTLRCDPISGHDNLYWYRRVMGKEIKFLLHFVKESKQDESGMPNNRFLAERTGGTYSTLKVQPAELEDSGVYFCASNADRSNEQFFGPGTRLTVL.

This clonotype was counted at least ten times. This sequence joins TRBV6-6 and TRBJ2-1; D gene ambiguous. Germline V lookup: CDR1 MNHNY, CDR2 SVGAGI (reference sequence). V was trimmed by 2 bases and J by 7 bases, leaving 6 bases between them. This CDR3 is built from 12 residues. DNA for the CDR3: TGTGCCAGCAGTTACCCGCAAAATGAGCAGTTCTTC. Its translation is CASSYPQNEQFF.

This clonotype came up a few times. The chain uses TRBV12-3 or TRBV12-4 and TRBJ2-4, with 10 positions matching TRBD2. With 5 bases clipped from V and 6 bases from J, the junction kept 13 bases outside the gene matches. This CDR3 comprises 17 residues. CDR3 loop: CASSLRGSGGSGNIQYF. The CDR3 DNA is TGTGCCAGCAGTCTCCGGGGTAGCGGGGGGTCGGGAAACATTCAGTACTTC.

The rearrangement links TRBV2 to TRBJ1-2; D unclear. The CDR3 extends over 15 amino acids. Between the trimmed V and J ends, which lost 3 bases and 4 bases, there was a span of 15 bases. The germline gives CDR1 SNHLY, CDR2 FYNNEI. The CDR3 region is CASSEGLGRSYGYTF. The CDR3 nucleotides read TGTGCCAGCAGTGAGGGCCTAGGCAGGAGCTATGGCTACACCTTC.

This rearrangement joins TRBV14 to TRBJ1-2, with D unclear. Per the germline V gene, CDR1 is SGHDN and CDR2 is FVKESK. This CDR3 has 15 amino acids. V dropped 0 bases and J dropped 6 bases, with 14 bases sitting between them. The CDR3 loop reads CASSQDIGGIDGYTF. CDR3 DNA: TGTGCCAGCAGCCAAGATATTGGAGGGATTGATGGCTACACCTTC. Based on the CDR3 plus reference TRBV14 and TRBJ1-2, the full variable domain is EAGVTQFPSHSVIEKGQTVTLRCDPISGHDNLYWYRRVMGKEIKFLLHFVKESKQDESGMPNNRFLAERTGGTYSTLKVQPAELEDSGVYFCASSQDIGGIDGYTFGSGTRLTVV.